This record covers a single T cell receptor beta chain. It lacks a known antigen. Base-call qualities are not available, and no considerably larger clone is one nucleotide away. The CDR1 and CDR2 encoded by the germline V gene (reference sequence) are LNHDA and SQIVND. From its cysteine to its phenylalanine, the CDR3 spans 14 amino acids. Here the CDR3 DNA is all that survives: 42 bases in frame from base 1. A distance of 17 bases separates the germline ends of V and J, which lose 4 bases and 8 bases respectively. TCR CDR3 regions were amplified from genomic DNA by multiplex PCR using the deep immunoSEQ assay. For each cell subset, the extracted genomic DNA was distributed evenly across all wells of several immunoSEQ 96-well plates, and each plate served as one replicate. For sorted subsets, 150 to 200 ng genomic DNA, equal to tens of thousands of T cell genomes, was loaded into each replicate PCR. Purified libraries were quantified with a Qubit 3.0 fluorometer, sized on a Bioanalyzer 2100, and re-quantified with the KAPA Library Quantification kit. Every immunoSEQ 96-well plate was sequenced on a dedicated single-read 150-cycle Illumina NextSeq 550 flow cell. The paper's data handling went like this. The immunoSEQ output contained only junctional sequences without quality scores, so filtering could not match that applied to full-length reads. Sequences were annotated with PyIR, a Python wrapper for IgBLAST v1.9, and V/J genes and CDR3 were assigned using IMGT germline references. Any read was removed if the V/J assignment was weak (E-value above 1e-6), the CDR3 was missing, or the read contained stop codons, out-of-frame junctions, or ambiguous translated residues. A V3J clonotype was defined by an identical inferred V gene, J gene, and CDR3 amino acid sequence. To compute the percentage overlap between repertoires, the number of shared unique clonotypes was divided by the size of the smaller repertoire. Repertoire richness was assessed with RTK rarefaction, the Chao1 estimator, and Recon v2.1 estimates of unobserved clonotypes. Generation probabilities for all TCRbeta clonotypes obtained by the gDNA method from a handful of donors were computed using OLGA. TCRdb holds this immuneACCESS table with in-frame rearrangements only. Some clones are missing; in checked studies, unresolved V genes explain under half, and the rest has no known cause. V, J and clone size reflect that table, while D and trimming were determined from the DNA. For this sample the table gives about 680,000 clones, of which 73% were detected only once. Roughly 1.9% of the sample rests with the top ten.

The sample is drawn from a study of shared clonotypes between healthy human individuals (dated by TCRdb to 2018 to 2021). Notes on the research overall: A couple of women and three men aged 18 to 49 years were included in the cohort. Per donor, three plates each were used for CD4 naive and CD4 memory, two for CD8 naive, and one for CD8 memory. To estimate repertoire size and how much clonotypes are shared between individuals, the study performed deep sequencing of blood TCR repertoires from a few healthy adults. Libraries were prepared and TCR repertoires were sequenced by different laboratories using diverse techniques, in order to increase sequencing depth and limit assay-specific biases. Between about 0.85 and 8.9 billion PBMCs per donor were obtained by leukapheresis.

Donors were healthy HIV-negative adults with no recently reported acute infections or vaccinations. Every donor was a Caucasian adult residing in Nashville, Tennessee, USA. CD4+ T cells were enriched through magnetic negative selection, after which naive cells were positively selected on CD45RA and the remaining negative fraction served as the memory subset. Blood was collected by leukapheresis, and PBMCs were isolated by Ficoll-Histopaque density gradient centrifugation and then cryopreserved in liquid nitrogen vapor phase. Analytical flow cytometry was used to check the purity and quantity of each magnetically sorted T cell population. From each sorted fraction, genomic DNA was isolated and quantified by UV absorbance on a Nanodrop 2000c. What the study reported, not specific to this receptor: Pairwise subsampling indicated that sequencing depth was expected to affect the degree of clonotype sharing among donors. Naive subsets generally had larger estimated clonotype richness than memory subsets did. About 5% of naive CD4, 3% to 4% of naive CD8, 2.3% of memory CD4, and 0.4% of memory CD8 clonotypes were shared across several donors. Because the study included a small number of donors, the genetic and exposure-history diversity represented was limited. Even with the large sequencing depth, rarefaction of the sorted-subset datasets indicated that sequencing was incomplete. Sampling was limited to blood, and TCR repertoires in tissue likely differ from TCR repertoires in blood. Clonotypes shared by all four sorted-subset donors showed higher generation probabilities than non-shared clonotypes.

The TCR originated in a woman aged 25 to 45 in good health. The sequence joins TRBV19 to TRBJ1-2, and the D gene may be TRBD1, 6 bases matching. The sample taken for sequencing was memory CD4+ T cells sorted from blood. Reading the label with the study, this specimen's cell subset or site is: CD45RA-negative fraction. In nucleotides, the sequence is TGTGCCAGTAGTACAACCGACAGGTCGGGCGGCTACACCTTC. This yields the protein CASSTTDRSGGYTF.